This T cell receptor (beta chain) appears in the sequencing data of a study of breast tumors, draining lymph nodes, adjacent tissues. General study findings and limits: Tumor repertoires ranked between lymph nodes and nontumor tissue in diversity, with V and J gene preferences. Luminal-like breast cancer showed significantly greater tumor-nontumor repertoire similarity than basal-like breast cancer did.

The germline CDR1 and CDR2 sequences are SGHAT and FQNNGV. The trim removed 2 bases at V and 1 base at J, leaving 11 bases unmatched. The CDR3 has 20 amino acids. MiXCR, run by TCRdb on the multiplex PCR reads, gives a single entry per CDR3 protein. The sample gives 84,000 or so distinct CDR3 sequences, roughly 28% of which show up once; 8% to 9% is in the top ten. Breast cancer patients provided tissue from their axillary draining lymph nodes. Of note for this clonotype: Its specificity is unknown.

The origin of this receptor is a female donor with breast cancer. Some clones in this sample may be carry-over from other donors' samples. Sequenced input: axillary lymph node tissue. The chain is built from TRBV11-2 and TRBJ2-3; 14 bases fit TRBD2. The CDR3 nucleotides are TGTGCCAGCAGCTTAAGGGGGACTAGCGGGAGCTCGGGTGGCACAGATACGCAGTATTTT. Encoded protein: CASSLRGTSGSSGGTDTQYF. Full variable domain (missing parts from reference TRBV11-2 and TRBJ2-3): EAGVAQSPRYKIIEKRQSVAFWCNPISGHATLYWYQQILGQGPKLLIQFQNNGVVDDSQLPKDRFSAERLKGVDSTLKIQPAKLEDSAVYLCASSLRGTSGSSGGTDTQYFGPGTRLTVL.